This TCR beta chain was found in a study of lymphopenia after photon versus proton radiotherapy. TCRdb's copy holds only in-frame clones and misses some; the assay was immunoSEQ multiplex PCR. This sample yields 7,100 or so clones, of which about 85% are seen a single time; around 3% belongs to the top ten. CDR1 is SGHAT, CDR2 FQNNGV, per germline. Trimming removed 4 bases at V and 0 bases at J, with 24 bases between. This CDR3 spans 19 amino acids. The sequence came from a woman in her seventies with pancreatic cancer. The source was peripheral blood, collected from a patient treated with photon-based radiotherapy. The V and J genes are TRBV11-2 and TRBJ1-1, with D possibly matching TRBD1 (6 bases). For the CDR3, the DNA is TGTGCCAGCAGCTCCACGGTGGGGGCGGACTTCACGATGAACACTGAAGCTTTCTTT. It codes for CASSSTVGADFTMNTEAFF.